This is a list of T cell receptor beta chains from one sample in a study of spatial heterogeneity in lung cancer. TCRdb used MiXCR to reprocess the 5' RACE reads, holding one entry per CDR3 protein. Of some 41,000 distinct CDR3 sequences listed, approximately 22% were seen once; the top ten hold less than 9%. The sequencing used PBMCs, collected at follow-up. The receptor source for this set is a female donor with early-stage non-small cell lung cancer. The CDR3 runs from the conserved cysteine through the conserved F or W. Each record gives: clone size, D gene, V gene, J gene, CDR3 DNA, CDR3 protein. A D gene is named only where the DNA matches it firmly. The size entry is marked missing in some rows and otherwise reads once, few, many or a size class.

>-|-|TRBV20-1|TRBJ2-5
TGCAGTGCTAGAGATCCTCAAGGGGCGGGGGAGACCCAGTACTTC
CSARDPQGAGETQYF
>-|TRBD1|TRBV20-1|TRBJ1-5
TGCAGTGCAGAACAGGGGAGCAATCAGCCCCAGCATTTT
CSAEQGSNQPQHF
>few|TRBD2|TRBV7-2|TRBJ2-3
TGTGCCAGCAGCTTAACTAGCGGGGGTGCAGATACGCAGTATTTT
CASSLTSGGADTQYF
>-|TRBD1|TRBV10-3|TRBJ1-5
TGTGCCATCATTAACCGGGACAGGGAACAGCCCCAGCATTTT
CAIINRDREQPQHF
>-|-|TRBV5-1|TRBJ2-1
TGCGCCAGCAGCCCGCTGACACGCTCCTACAATGAGCAGTTCTTC
CASSPLTRSYNEQFF
>-|-|TRBV2|TRBJ1-2
TGTGCCAGCAGAGACGACAGGAGCTATGGCTACACCTTC
CASRDDRSYGYTF
>-|TRBD2|TRBV7-7|TRBJ2-1
TGTGCTAGCAGCTTAGCTAGCGGGGGGTCCTACAATGAGCAGTTCTTC
CASSLASGGSYNEQFF
>-|-|TRBV5-1|TRBJ2-1
TGCGCCAGCAGCCCGACCCCGAATTATGAGCAGTTCTTC
CASSPTPNYEQFF
>many|TRBD2|TRBV10-3|TRBJ2-3
TGTGCCATCAGGGGGACTAGCGGGAGGGCTCGCACAGATACGCAGTATTTT
CAIRGTSGRARTDTQYF
>many|TRBD2|TRBV6-6|TRBJ2-4
TGTGCCAGCAGTCACCCGGGGGAGGGTCCAAAGGCCAAAAACATTCAGTACTTC
CASSHPGEGPKAKNIQYF